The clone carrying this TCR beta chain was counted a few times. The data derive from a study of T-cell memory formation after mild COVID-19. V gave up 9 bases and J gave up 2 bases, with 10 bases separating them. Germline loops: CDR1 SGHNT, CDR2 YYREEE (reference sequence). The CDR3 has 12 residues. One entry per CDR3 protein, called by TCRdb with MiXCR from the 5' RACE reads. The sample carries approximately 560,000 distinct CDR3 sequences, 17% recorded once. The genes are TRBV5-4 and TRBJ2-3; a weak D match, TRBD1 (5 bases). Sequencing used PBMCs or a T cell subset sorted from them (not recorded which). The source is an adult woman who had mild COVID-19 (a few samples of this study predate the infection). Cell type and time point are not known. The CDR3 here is CATATATDTQYF. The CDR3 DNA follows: TGTGCCACCGCGACAGCCACAGATACGCAGTATTTT.